What follows is one TCR beta chain and its context. The CDR3 totals 16 residues. The germline CDR1 and CDR2 sequences are SGDLS and YYNGEE. Trimming removed 3 bases from V and 3 bases from J; junction bases left unmatched: 9. This record belongs to a study of cytomegalovirus exposure and HLA in healthy donors. 13 Jbeta primers and 60 Vbeta primers were used for the PCR. This table comes from immunoSEQ multiplex PCR, and its TCRdb copy is limited to in-frame clones, with some not included. The table has some 250,000 clones, 82% seen once; the top ten hold approximately 5.3%. Sequences were obtained from PBMCs. The source is a woman aged 40-49 years in good health and CMV-seropositive. The chain uses TRBV9 and TRBJ2-7; 10 bases agree with TRBD2. This CDR3 is CASSALGLAEDYEQYF. In DNA, the CDR3 is TGTGCCAGCAGCGCCCTAGGACTAGCGGAGGACTACGAGCAGTACTTC.